This T cell receptor beta chain originates from a study of blood T cell repertoires in COVID-19. Background on the study: Spain, Italy and the United States supplied samples that represented acute and convalescent COVID-19. Nucleic acid was either cDNA or gDNA, and it came from T cells, B-cell-depleted T cells, or PBMCs.

J lost 4 bases, V lost 5 bases, and 6 bases had no gene match. This CDR3 contains 14 residues. The germline gives CDR1 MNHEY, CDR2 SVGAGI. How the authors handled the data: Estimated nucleated cell counts came from reference gene primer amplification. Produced via immunoSEQ multiplex PCR; TCRdb's table is partial and in-frame only. V and J calls and clone size are as listed in that table; D and trimming were resolved from the DNA. The sample consists of over 120,000 clones, 87% of them appearing once. This clonotype was sampled from a woman aged 45-65 years with active or convalescent COVID-19. The specimen was peripheral blood. The rearrangement uses TRBV6-5 and TRBJ2-3; 7 positions match TRBD2. This chain's CDR3 is CASSRSGAADTQYF. The CDR3 region has the DNA TGTGCCAGCAGTCGAAGCGGGGCCGCAGATACGCAGTATTTT.